This TCR beta chain was retrieved from a study of graft-versus-host responses after intestinal transplantation. As for the study in general: Anti-thymocyte globulin served as induction for all recipients, who then took tacrolimus and steroids for about 3 years. Study-level findings and limits: Those patients showing graft-donor T cell macrochimerism displayed high graft-versus-host to host-versus-graft clonal ratios in allografts.

CDR3 size: 14 residues. Trimming took 4 bases from V and 7 from J, leaving 16 bases between them. Germline loops: CDR1 SQVTM, CDR2 ANQGSEA. Generated by immunoSEQ multiplex PCR, the TCRdb table keeps only in-frame clones and is missing some. The sample has around 67,000 clones; under 90% are singletons. This clone was counted once. Its antigen is still unknown. The chain carries TRBV29-1 and TRBJ1-4; unclear D gene. The sequence came from a human donor who was the organ donor for an intestinal transplant. The specimen was unstimulated CD4+ T cells sorted from spleen or lymph node cells, collected before transplant. The CDR3 nucleotides are TGCAGCGTTGTGCTTCCGGGGAATGGTGAAAAACTGTTTTTT. Amino acid sequence: CSVVLPGNGEKLFF.